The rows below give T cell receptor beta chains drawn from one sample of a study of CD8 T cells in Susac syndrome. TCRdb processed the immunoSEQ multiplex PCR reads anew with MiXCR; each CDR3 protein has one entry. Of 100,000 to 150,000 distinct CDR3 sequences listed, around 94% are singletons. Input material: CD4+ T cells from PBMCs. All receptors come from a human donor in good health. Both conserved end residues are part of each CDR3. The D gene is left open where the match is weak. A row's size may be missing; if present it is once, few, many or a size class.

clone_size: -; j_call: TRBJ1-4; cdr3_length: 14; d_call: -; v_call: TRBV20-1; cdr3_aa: CSARDRVWYEKLFF; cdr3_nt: TGCAGTGCTAGAGACAGGGTGTGGTATGAAAAACTGTTTTTT
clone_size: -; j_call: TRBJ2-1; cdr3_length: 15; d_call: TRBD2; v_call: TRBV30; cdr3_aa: CAWRSGVAGVKEQFF; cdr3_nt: TGTGCCTGGAGATCTGGGGTAGCGGGAGTTAAAGAGCAGTTCTTC
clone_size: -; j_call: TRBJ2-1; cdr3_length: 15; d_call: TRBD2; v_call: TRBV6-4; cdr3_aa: CASGDPGLAHNEQFF; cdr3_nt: TGTGCCAGCGGGGACCCGGGACTAGCCCACAATGAGCAGTTCTTC
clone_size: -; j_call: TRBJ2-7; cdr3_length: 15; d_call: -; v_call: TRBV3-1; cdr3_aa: CASSQVPGSSYEQYF; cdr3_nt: TGTGCCAGCAGCCAAGTACCCGGGAGCTCCTACGAGCAGTACTTC
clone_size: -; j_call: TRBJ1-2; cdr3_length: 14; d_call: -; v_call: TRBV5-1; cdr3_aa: CASSLEGSPYGYTF; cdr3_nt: TGCGCCAGCAGCTTGGAGGGGAGTCCCTATGGCTACACCTTC
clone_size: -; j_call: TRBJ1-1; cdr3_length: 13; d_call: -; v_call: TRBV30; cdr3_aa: CAWSYTGSTEAFF; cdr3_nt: TGTGCCTGGAGTTATACAGGGAGCACTGAAGCTTTCTTT
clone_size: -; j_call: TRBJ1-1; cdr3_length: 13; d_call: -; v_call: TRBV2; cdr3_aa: CASSILQGTEAFF; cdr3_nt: TGTGCCAGCAGCATATTACAGGGAACTGAAGCTTTCTTT
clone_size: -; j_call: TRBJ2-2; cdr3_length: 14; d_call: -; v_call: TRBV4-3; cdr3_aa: CASSQASNTGELFF; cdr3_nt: TGCGCCAGCAGCCAAGCTAGCAACACCGGGGAGCTGTTTTTT
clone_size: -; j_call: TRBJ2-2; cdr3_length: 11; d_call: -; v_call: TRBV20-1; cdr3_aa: CSARQAGELFF; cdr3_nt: TGCAGTGCTAGACAGGCCGGAGAGCTGTTTTTT
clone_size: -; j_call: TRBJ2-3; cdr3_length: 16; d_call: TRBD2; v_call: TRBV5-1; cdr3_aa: CASSFYGGRVADTQYF; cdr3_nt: TGCGCCAGCAGCTTCTACGGCGGGAGGGTCGCAGATACGCAGTATTTT
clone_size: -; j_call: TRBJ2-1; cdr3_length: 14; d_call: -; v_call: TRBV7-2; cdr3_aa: CASSRDGKYNEQFF; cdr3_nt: TGTGCCAGCTCTCGGGACGGAAAGTACAATGAGCAGTTCTTC
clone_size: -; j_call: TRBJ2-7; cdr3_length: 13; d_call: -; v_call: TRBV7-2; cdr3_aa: CASSKNRAVEQYF; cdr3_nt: TGTGCCAGCAGCAAAAACAGGGCGGTCGAGCAGTACTTC
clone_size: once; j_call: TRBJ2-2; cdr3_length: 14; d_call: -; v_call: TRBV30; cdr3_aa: CAWRLGANTGELFF; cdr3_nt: TGTGCCTGGAGACTCGGGGCGAACACCGGGGAGCTGTTTTTT
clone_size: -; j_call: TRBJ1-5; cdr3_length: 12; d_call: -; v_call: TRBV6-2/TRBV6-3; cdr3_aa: CASKVTAQPQHF; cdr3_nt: TGTGCCAGCAAGGTGACTGCTCAGCCCCAGCATTTT
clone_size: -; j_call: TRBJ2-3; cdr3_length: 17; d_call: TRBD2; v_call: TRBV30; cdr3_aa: CAWRLPVTSDFPDTQYF; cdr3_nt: TGTGCCTGGAGACTCCCAGTTACTAGCGATTTCCCAGATACGCAGTATTTT
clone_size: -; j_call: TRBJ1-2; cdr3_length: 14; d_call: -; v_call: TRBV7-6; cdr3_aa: CASSSDGENGRYTF; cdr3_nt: TGTGCCAGCAGCTCGGACGGTGAGAACGGGCGCTACACCTTC